This entry lists 17 T cell receptor beta chains sequenced from one sample in a study of blood T cell repertoires in COVID-19. Some clones are missing from TCRdb's copy, which holds only in-frame ones; the method was immunoSEQ multiplex PCR. The table lists about 150,000 clones, about 86% of them singletons. What was sequenced was peripheral blood. These receptors came from a man between 65 and 80 years old with acute or convalescent COVID-19.

The chain recombines TRBV13 with TRBJ2-1; perhaps TRBD2 as D (7 bases). Trimming cost V 1 base and J 6 bases, with 31 bases left between them. CDR3 size: 21 residues. Germline lookup yields CDR1 PRHDT and CDR2 FYEKMQ (reference sequence). For the CDR3, the DNA is TGTGCCAGCAGCTTAGCTGGGGGGGCGGCCTCGCCGAGGACCCTTACCAATGAGCAGTTCTTC. It is translated as CASSLAGGAASPRTLTNEQFF. The whole variable domain, remainder taken from reference TRBV13 and TRBJ2-1, is AAGVIQSPRHLIKEKRETATLKCYPIPRHDTVYWYQQGPGQDPQFLISFYEKMQSDKGSIPDRFSAQQFSDYHSELNMSSLELGDSALYFCASSLAGGAASPRTLTNEQFFGPGTRLTVL.

This chain links TRBV28 with TRBJ2-5; TRBD2 is a possible D gene (6 bases). Germline CDR1 reads MDHEN; CDR2 reads SYDVKM. The CDR3 covers 11 residues. The V and J ends lost 7 bases and 5 bases respectively, with 8 bases between them. CDR3 region: CASTSVETQYF. CDR3 nucleotides: TGTGCCAGCACTAGCGTGGAGACCCAGTACTTC.

V is TRBV7-2 and J is TRBJ2-2, with 15 bases that match TRBD2. Trimming at V came to 5 bases and at J to 4 bases, leaving 11 bases not matched to a gene. The CDR3 sequence is 19 residues long. CDR1 is SGHTA, CDR2 FQGNSA, per germline. For the CDR3, the DNA is TGTGCCAGCAGCGATAAGGGACTAGCGGGGGGAGGGGGCACCGGGGAGCTGTTTTTT. This sequence encodes CASSDKGLAGGGGTGELFF.

This chain connects TRBV4-2 to TRBJ2-5; 7 nucleotides align to TRBD2. The trim removed 0 bases at V and 2 bases at J, leaving 6 bases unmatched. Germline assignment: CDR1 LGHNA and CDR2 YNFKEQ. This CDR3 is 16 amino acids long. In nucleotides, the CDR3 is TGTGCCAGCAGCCAAGATCTAGCGGAGAAGCAAGAGACCCAGTACTTC. Translated, it gives CASSQDLAEKQETQYF.

This clone has only a few counts. The genes are TRBV11-3 and TRBJ2-1, with TRBD2 identical over 14 bases. The CDR3 spans 14 residues. Germline trimming cut 5 bases from V and 13 bases from J; bases unmatched to any gene: 7. Germline V gene sequence: CDR1 SGHNT, CDR2 YENEEA. CDR3 nucleotide sequence: TGTGCCAGCAGCCCCGGGACTAGCGGGAGTGTACAGTTCTTC. It specifies CASSPGTSGSVQFF.

This chain links TRBV7-2 with TRBJ2-7; D might be TRBD1 (6 bases). Trimming cost V 4 bases and J 0 bases, with 16 bases left between them. The CDR3 is 16 residues long. The germline gives CDR1 SGHTA, CDR2 FQGNSA. CDR3 bases: TGTGCCAGCAGCTCGGCCTCAGGGGCGAGCTCCTACGAGCAGTACTTC. It yields the protein CASSSASGASSYEQYF. Complete variable domain (other parts from reference TRBV7-2 and TRBJ2-7): GAGVSQSPSNKVTEKGKDVELRCDPISGHTALYWYRQSLGQGLEFLIYFQGNSAPDKSGLPSDRFSAERTGGSVSTLTIQRTQQEDSAVYLCASSSASGASSYEQYFGPGTRLTVT.

This clone was observed a handful of times. J is TRBJ2-7 and V is TRBV7-9, with D uncertain. Deletions cut 4 bases from V and 4 bases from J, with 5 bases between. The CDR3 length is 11 residues. Looked up from germline, CDR1 is SEHNR and CDR2 is FQNEAQ (reference sequence). Here the CDR3 reads CASSSLYEQYF. The CDR3 DNA reads TGTGCCAGCAGCTCTCTGTACGAGCAGTACTTC.

This chain connects TRBV19 to TRBJ2-3, with 8 bases lining up with TRBD2. This CDR3 contains 17 residues. Germline CDR1 is LNHDA and CDR2 is SQIVND (reference sequence). The ends lost 3 bases at V and 4 bases at J; junction bases unmatched: 12. CDR3 amino acids: CASSITRAGGPADTQYF. The CDR3 DNA reads as TGTGCCAGTAGTATCACCCGGGCGGGAGGCCCCGCAGATACGCAGTATTTT.

The chain couples TRBV28 to TRBJ2-7; 8 nucleotides align to TRBD1. Trimming at V came to 5 bases and at J to 5 bases, leaving 2 bases not matched to a gene. The CDR3 is 12 residues long. The V gene's germline CDR1 is MDHEN and CDR2 SYDVKM. CDR3 sequence: CASSETGDEQYF. CDR3 bases: TGTGCCAGCAGTGAGACAGGGGACGAGCAGTACTTC. The whole variable domain, remainder taken from reference TRBV28 and TRBJ2-7, is DVKVTQSSRYLVKRTGEKVFLECVQDMDHENMFWYRQDPGLGLRLIYFSYDVKMKEKGDIPEGYSVSREKKERFSLILESASTNQTSMYLCASSETGDEQYFGPGTRLTVT.

The CDR3 sequence is CASKTGGPHEQYF. DNA of the CDR3: TGTGCCAGCAAGACGGGAGGCCCCCACGAGCAGTACTTC. This rearrangement joins TRBV28 to TRBJ2-7; the match to TRBD2 covers 7 bases. The trim removed 7 bases at V and 5 bases at J, leaving 8 bases unmatched. CDR1 and CDR2 (germline): MDHEN, SYDVKM. The CDR3 has 13 residues.

The J gene is TRBJ1-4, the V gene TRBV6-2 or TRBV6-3; unclear D gene. The V gene lost 4 bases and the J gene lost 1 base, with 10 bases spanning the gap. Germline CDR1 reads MNHEY; CDR2 reads SVGEGT. The CDR3 is 15 residues long. CDR3 in amino acids: CASSSGRETNEKLFF. CDR3 nucleotide sequence: TGTGCCAGCAGTTCCGGACGGGAAACTAATGAAAAACTGTTTTTT.

This CDR3 reads CASSFDSGRMNTEAFF. In nucleotides, the CDR3 is TGCGCCAGCAGCTTCGATTCAGGTCGGATGAACACTGAAGCTTTCTTT. The chain joins TRBV5-1 to TRBJ1-1; D gene unclear. The CDR3 has 16 residues. Germline V gene lookup returns CDR1 SGHRS and CDR2 YFSETQ. Trimming stripped 2 bases from V and 0 bases from J, with 14 bases between.

This rearrangement joins TRBV5-1 to TRBJ1-1; 8 bases align to TRBD1. This CDR3 contains 15 residues. V trimming: 5 bases; J trimming: 3 bases; junction bases outside the gene matches: 9. CDR1 is SGHRS, CDR2 YFSETQ, per germline. CDR3 sequence: CASSSLQGGDTEAFF. CDR3 bases: TGCGCCAGCAGTTCCCTACAGGGGGGCGACACTGAAGCTTTCTTT.

This clone was detected once. The chain joins TRBV7-2 to TRBJ1-3; TRBD1 is a possible D gene (5 bases). V lost 6 bases and J lost 4, with 16 bases in between. CDR1 and CDR2 (germline): SGHTA, FQGNSA. The CDR3 is 15 amino acids. The DNA for the CDR3 is TGTGCCAGCAGTCGCCCAGGGAAGCCCGGAAACACCATATATTTT. It codes for CASSRPGKPGNTIYF.

The chain uses TRBV7-2 and TRBJ2-1; TRBD1 matches at 9 bases. The CDR3 runs to 15 residues. The ends lost 0 bases at V and 9 bases at J; junction bases unmatched: 6. CDR1 SGHTA and CDR2 FQGNSA come from the germline V gene. DNA of the CDR3: TGTGCCAGCAGCTTAGCTCCGGGACAGGGTATTGAGCAGTTCTTC. Amino acids: CASSLAPGQGIEQFF.

This clone was detected a few times. The chain carries TRBV7-2 and TRBJ2-7; a possible D gene is TRBD2 (7 bases). Germline CDR1 reads SGHTA; CDR2 reads FQGNSA. The CDR3 extends over 15 amino acids. Between the trimmed V and J ends, which lost 6 bases and 2 bases, there was a span of 17 bases. The chain's CDR3 is CASSLREGVAYEQYF. The DNA for the CDR3 is TGTGCCAGCAGTCTCAGGGAGGGGGTGGCCTACGAGCAGTACTTC.

The rearrangement links TRBV5-8 to TRBJ2-1; maybe TRBD2 (5 bases). There are 16 residues in the CDR3. Trimming shortened V by 3 bases and J by 5 bases, and 18 bases separated the two germline ends. Germline CDR1 reads SGHTS; CDR2 reads YDEGEE. The CDR3 sequence: CASSSPRGSADNEQFF. CDR3 nucleotides: TGTGCCAGCAGCTCCCCCAGAGGGTCCGCAGACAATGAGCAGTTCTTC.